The source of this T cell receptor beta chain is a study of human T cells and chemical hapten exposure. General study points: Having alopecia, donors may respond immunologically unlike healthy people.

The CDR3 is 16 amino acids. Germline V CDR1 and CDR2: MDHEN, SYDVKM. The V end was cut by 2 bases, the J end by 4 bases, with 12 bases between. TCRdb reanalysed the RACE reads using MiXCR and keeps one entry per CDR3 protein. The sample contains about 97,000 distinct CDR3 sequences, 25% to 30% of which appear only once. This clonotype showed up just a few times. Its antigen is unidentified. Time point meaning: patch test 3, about 24 weeks after DPC sensitization. As to treatment: therapeutic diphenylcyclopropenone sensitization with weekly scalp DPC. The V gene is TRBV28, the J gene TRBJ2-6; D uncertain. The input for sequencing was whole blood, taken in connection with sensitization to the hapten diphenylcyclopropenone (DPC). The sequence was collected from a man aged 40-49 years with alopecia areata. Some clones in this sample may be carry-over from other donors' samples. The CDR3 loop is CASSLPKLGGANVLTF. As DNA, the CDR3 is TGTGCCAGCAGTTTACCTAAACTGGGGGGGGCCAACGTCCTGACTTTC.